This entry is about one TCR beta chain. The data stem from a study of shared clonotypes between healthy human individuals. Naivety among CD8 cells was defined by CD45RO negativity and positive CCR7 selection, thereby excluding terminally differentiated effector memory CD45RA+ cells. The J segment lost 7 bases and the V segment lost 0 bases, leaving 8 bases of the junction unmatched. The CDR3 loop spans 15 amino acids. Germline CDR1 reads SGHDT; CDR2 reads YYEEEE. Some clones are missing from TCRdb's copy, which holds only in-frame ones; the method was immunoSEQ multiplex PCR. The sample holds about 600,000 clones, about 95% seen once.

Sequenced sample: naive CD8+ T cells sorted from blood. The clonotype comes from a woman aged 30 to 39 in good health. The genes are TRBV5-6 and TRBJ1-1; 8 bases map to TRBD1. The CDR3 region has the DNA TGTGCCAGCAGCTTGGTAGGCAGGGGGCGTGATGAAGCTTTCTTT. Translation: CASSLVGRGRDEAFF.